The 11 T cell receptor beta chains below come from one sample, sequenced in a study of T cell responses to AZD1222 COVID-19 vaccine. The table came from immunoSEQ multiplex PCR; TCRdb's copy has only in-frame clones and leaves some out. The sample yields over 100,000 clones, around 87% seen once. The starting material was peripheral blood, obtained on day 0 of AZD1222 vaccination. Receptors were obtained from an adult in good health.

This chain joins TRBV9 and TRBJ1-1; TRBD1 aligns across 7 bases. The CDR3 spans 12 residues. Germline CDR1 reads SGDLS; CDR2 reads YYNGEE. With 4 bases clipped from V and 11 bases from J, the junction kept 8 bases outside the gene matches. The CDR3 region has the DNA TGTGCCAGCAGCCTCCGGGACAGCGGTGCTTTCTTT. Its translation is CASSLRDSGAFF.

The chain carries TRBV4-1 and TRBJ2-7; D unclear. The germline V gene encodes CDR1 MGHRA and CDR2 YSYEKL. The V gene lost 1 base and the J gene lost 3 bases, with 10 bases spanning the gap. CDR3 length: 14 residues. The CDR3 DNA reads TGCGCCAGCAGCCAAGTTGGTCGTGGCTACGAGCAGTACTTC. Its protein product is CASSQVGRGYEQYF.

The chain employs TRBV19 and TRBJ1-3, with D uncertain. CDR1 and CDR2 from the germline V gene are LNHDA and SQIVND (reference sequence). V lost 3 bases, J lost 5 bases, and 17 bases lay in between. This CDR3 spans 16 amino acids. CDR3 sequence reads: CASSIDLRGKRNTIYF. CDR3 sequence (DNA): TGTGCCAGTAGTATCGACCTCCGGGGTAAGAGAAACACCATATATTTT. The full variable domain, rest sourced from reference TRBV19 and TRBJ1-3, is DGGITQSPKYLFRKEGQNVTLSCEQNLNHDAMYWYRQDPGQGLRLIYYSQIVNDFQKGDIAEGYSVSREKKESFPLTVTSAQKNPTAFYLCASSIDLRGKRNTIYFGEGSWLTVV.

The chain employs TRBV6-2 or TRBV6-3 and TRBJ2-5; a weak D match, TRBD2 (5 bases). Germline CDR1 reads MNHEY; CDR2 reads SVGEGT. The V end lost 2 bases, the J end lost 7 bases, and 8 bases lay between the germline ends. The CDR3 extends over 12 amino acids. Written as DNA, the CDR3 is TGTGCCAGCAGTTACATGGCGGGGACCCAGTACTTC. Residues: CASSYMAGTQYF.

This chain uses TRBV18 with TRBJ2-1; a weak D match, TRBD2 (6 bases). This CDR3 comprises 15 residues. Trimming pared 2 bases from V and 10 bases from J, leaving 18 bases between. Germline V lookup: CDR1 KGHSH, CDR2 LQKENI. The DNA of the CDR3 is TGTGCCAGCTCACCAGAGAGCGCGGGACCCTTCGAGCAGTTCTTC. Its protein product is CASSPESAGPFEQFF.

This chain uses TRBV14 with TRBJ2-1, with 8 bases matching TRBD2. Germline V lookup: CDR1 SGHDN, CDR2 FVKESK. This CDR3 contains 13 residues. V lost 4 bases to trimming and J lost 10 bases; unmatched junction nucleotides: 6. CDR3 bases: TGTGCCAGCAGCCGGGGACTAGATTGGGAGCAGTTCTTC. Translation gives CASSRGLDWEQFF.

V usage is TRBV5-1 and J usage is TRBJ1-1; no clear D. Germline CDR1 SGHRS, CDR2 YFSETQ. The CDR3 runs to 12 residues. V lost 0 bases and J lost 3, with 3 bases in between. The CDR3 DNA sequence: TGCGCCAGCAGCTTGGGTCACACTGAAGCTTTCTTT. Translation: CASSLGHTEAFF. Complete variable domain (other parts from reference TRBV5-1 and TRBJ1-1): KAGVTQTPRYLIKTRGQQVTLSCSPISGHRSVSWYQQTPGQGLQFLFEYFSETQRNKGNFPGRFSGRQFSNSRSEMNVSTLELGDSALYLCASSLGHTEAFFGQGTRLTVV.

On this clone itself: Within the sample, other DNA sequences also encode this same CDR3. The chain couples TRBV9 to TRBJ2-3; D gene ambiguous. The CDR3 has 12 amino acids. The germline V and J ends were trimmed by 0 bases and 6 bases, with 5 bases remaining between them. Germline V gives CDR1 SGDLS, CDR2 YYNGEE. This CDR3 reads CASSVVPDTQYF. The CDR3 DNA follows: TGTGCCAGCAGCGTAGTCCCCGATACGCAGTATTTT.

Written as DNA, the CDR3 is TGTGCCAGCAGCAGCGAGGGGACAAGCAGGGCCAAAAACATTCAGTACTTC. Encoded protein: CASSSEGTSRAKNIQYF. The chain combines TRBV6-2 or TRBV6-3 with TRBJ2-4, with D maybe TRBD1 (6 bases). The CDR3 is 17 amino acids. Trimming removed 6 bases at V and 1 base at J, with 19 bases between. Germline V gene lookup returns CDR1 MNHEY and CDR2 SVGEGT.

The chain's CDR3 is CASRLNRGNQPQHF. DNA for the CDR3: TGTGCAAGTCGCTTAAACAGGGGCAATCAGCCCCAGCATTTT. The chain couples TRBV12-2 to TRBJ1-5; TRBD1 is the table's D call, not checked against the DNA. TRBV12-2 has pseudogene status. The CDR3 extends over 14 amino acids.

The chain links TRBV24-1 to TRBJ2-7; 7 nucleotides match TRBD1. The germline V gene encodes CDR1 KGHDR and CDR2 SFDVKD. The length of the CDR3 is 16 residues. Trimming took 5 bases from V and 3 from J; bases not matched to a gene: 12. The CDR3 DNA reads as TGTGCCACCAGTGGTCCTACAGGGGCCGGCATCTACGAGCAGTACTTC. This codes for CATSGPTGAGIYEQYF.